This TCR beta chain is from a study of Graves' ophthalmopathy and Graves' hyperthyroidism. Study-wide findings and caveats: Clonotypes were expanded in thyroid at above 0.001 frequency, and most also appeared in blood. The study's model predicted ophthalmopathy progression at about 71% sensitivity and 72% to 75% specificity.

Researchers turned away patients with other autoimmune diseases, uncontrolled infections, pregnancy or lactation. Fresh peripheral blood, 10 ml, was the PBMC source. The V gene lost 5 bases and the J gene lost 9 bases, with 17 bases spanning the gap. CDR1 LGHDT and CDR2 YNNKEL come from the germline V gene (reference sequence). The CDR3 is 14 amino acids. Points on this clonotype: The antigen is undetermined.

The authors amplified TCR beta CDR3 regions from RNA transcripts. First-round RT-PCR with HTBI primers preceded a second-round multiplex PCR. TCRdb recomputed calls from the multiplex PCR reads with MiXCR, one row per CDR3 protein. The sample lists fewer than 650,000 distinct CDR3 sequences; approximately 22% were seen once. The sequenced sample was peripheral blood. V gene TRBV3-1 combines with J gene TRBJ1-5, with D perhaps TRBD1 (6 bases). This sequence was found in a woman between 18 and 29 years old with stable Graves' hyperthyroidism. Some clones in this sample may be carry-over from other donors' samples. CDR3 residues: CASSGGPWGPPQHF. The DNA of the CDR3 is TGTGCCAGCAGCGGGGGACCGTGGGGGCCGCCCCAGCATTTT.